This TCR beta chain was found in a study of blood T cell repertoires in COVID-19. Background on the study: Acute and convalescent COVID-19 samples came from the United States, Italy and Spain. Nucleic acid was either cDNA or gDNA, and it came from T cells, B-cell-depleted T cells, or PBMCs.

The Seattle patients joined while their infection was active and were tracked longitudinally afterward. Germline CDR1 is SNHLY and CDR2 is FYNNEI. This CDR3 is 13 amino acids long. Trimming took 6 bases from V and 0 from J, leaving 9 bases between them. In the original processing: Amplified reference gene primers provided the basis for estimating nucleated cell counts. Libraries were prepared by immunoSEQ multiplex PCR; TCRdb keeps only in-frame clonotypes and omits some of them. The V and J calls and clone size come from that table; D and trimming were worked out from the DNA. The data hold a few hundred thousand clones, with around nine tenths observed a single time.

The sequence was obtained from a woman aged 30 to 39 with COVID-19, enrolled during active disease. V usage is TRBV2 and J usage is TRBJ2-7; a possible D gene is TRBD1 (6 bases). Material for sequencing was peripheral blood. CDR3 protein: CASSWTASYEQYV. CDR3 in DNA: TGTGCCAGCAGCTGGACAGCCTCCTACGAGCAGTACGTC.